The clone carrying this T cell receptor (beta chain) was observed a handful of times. The data are from a study of blood T cell repertoires in COVID-19. The CDR3 spans 14 residues. Germline CDR1 and CDR2: SGHTA and FQGNSA. The V and J ends lost 4 bases and 9 bases respectively, with 13 bases between them. Original methodology: Amplified reference gene primers provided the basis for estimating nucleated cell counts. Produced via immunoSEQ multiplex PCR; TCRdb's table is partial and in-frame only. V and J calls and clone size come straight from that table; D and trimming were deduced from the DNA. The profile covers just over 150,000 clones, with 88% appearing a single time and 6% to 8.5% taken by the ten largest.

The clonotype originates from a woman between 50 and 59 years old who had recovered from COVID-19. Material: PBMCs or T cells enriched from blood (not recorded which). The V and J genes are TRBV7-2 and TRBJ1-6; no reliable D call. CDR3 DNA: TGTGCCAGCAGCTCTCTCCCGGTGGTTTCACCCCTCCACTTT. Translation: CASSSLPVVSPLHF.